This entry lists 15 T cell receptor beta chains sequenced from one sample in a study of blood T cell repertoires in COVID-19 (dated by TCRdb to 2018 to 2021). Library preparation used the immunoSEQ multiplex PCR assay. This is the immuneACCESS table as TCRdb keeps it, with only in-frame sequences that have V and J called. A part of the clones is gone; compared with another copy, unresolved V genes explain less than half, and the rest is unexplained. The sample yields 400,000 to 550,000 clones; more than 85% were counted once. Of the sample, 4% to 4.5% falls within the top ten clones. The sample comprised peripheral blood. The receptor source for this set is a woman aged 25 to 39 with acute or convalescent COVID-19.

The rearrangement links TRBV5-1 to TRBJ2-1, with no clear D. Germline V lookup: CDR1 SGHRS, CDR2 YFSETQ. The CDR3 extends over 16 amino acids. V was shortened by 0 bases and J by 0 bases, with 10 bases between the two germline ends. As DNA, the CDR3 is TGCGCCAGCAGCTTGGGGAGCACAAGCTCCTACAATGAGCAGTTCTTC. Encoded protein: CASSLGSTSSYNEQFF.

Only a few counts were recorded for this clone. This sequence joins TRBV5-8 and TRBJ1-5; the D gene is possibly TRBD1 (5 bases). CDR3 size: 15 residues. V lost 4 bases and J lost 3, with 14 bases in between. Germline CDR1 and CDR2: SGHTS and YDEGEE. The CDR3 nucleotides read TGTGCCAGCAGCCCTGGACAACTGCTCAATCAGCCCCAGCATTTT. Protein: CASSPGQLLNQPQHF.

This sequence joins TRBV11-3 and TRBJ2-3; D possibly corresponds to TRBD1 (5 bases). This CDR3 has 16 amino acids. Looked up from germline, CDR1 is SGHNT and CDR2 is YENEEA. The V end was cut by 2 bases, the J end by 3 bases, with 15 bases between. CDR3 amino acids: CASSLNRLSGTDTQYF. The CDR3 DNA reads TGTGCCAGCAGCTTAAACCGACTCTCAGGGACAGATACGCAGTATTTT.

This chain uses TRBV30 with TRBJ2-1; a weak D match, TRBD1 (5 bases). Trimming took 1 base from V and 0 from J, leaving 10 bases between them. CDR1 and CDR2 from the germline V gene are GTSNPN and SVGIG (reference sequence). The CDR3 length is 15 residues. The CDR3 DNA follows: TGTGCCTGGAGTGCGACAGCAACCTCCTACAATGAGCAGTTCTTC. It translates to CAWSATATSYNEQFF.

V gene TRBV29-1 combines with J gene TRBJ1-1; TRBD1 agrees at 8 bases. Trimming at V came to 4 bases and at J to 1 base, leaving 5 bases not matched to a gene. CDR3 length: 14 amino acids. Germline V gives CDR1 SQVTM, CDR2 ANQGSEA. This CDR3 is CSVVRDRPNTEAFF. In nucleotides, the CDR3 is TGCAGCGTTGTTCGGGACAGGCCGAACACTGAAGCTTTCTTT.

The CDR3 region is CASSPSGPSTDTQYF. The CDR3 DNA reads TGTGCCAGCAGCCCTAGCGGGCCTAGCACAGATACGCAGTATTTT. The rearrangement links TRBV9 to TRBJ2-3, with 8 bases lining up with TRBD2. Germline values: CDR1 SGDLS, CDR2 YYNGEE. This CDR3 spans 15 amino acids. With 4 bases clipped from V and 0 bases from J, the junction kept 4 bases outside the gene matches.

V usage is TRBV9 and J usage is TRBJ1-4, with D possibly TRBD1 on 6 matching bases. The CDR3 is 15 amino acids. V gave up 3 bases and J gave up 2 bases, with 11 bases separating them. The V gene's germline CDR1 is SGDLS and CDR2 YYNGEE. CDR3 loop: CASSASGETNEKLFF. In DNA form, the CDR3 reads TGTGCCAGCAGCGCTTCAGGGGAGACTAATGAAAAACTGTTTTTT.

The chain combines TRBV6-5 with TRBJ1-3; D remains ambiguous. Trimming cost V 8 bases and J 1 base, with 15 bases left between them. The CDR3 spans 15 residues. The germline V gene has CDR1 MNHEY and CDR2 SVGAGI. The CDR3 coding sequence is TGTGCCAGCGCGTCCGGGGAAGTTTCTGGAAACACCATATATTTT. It translates to CASASGEVSGNTIYF.

The chain has TRBV5-4 and TRBJ1-1, with 9 bases that match TRBD1. The germline gives CDR1 SGHNT, CDR2 YYREEE (reference sequence). This CDR3 region has 14 residues. Trimming took 2 bases from V and 7 from J; bases not matched to a gene: 6. The CDR3: CASSLQGAVGEAFF. CDR3 nucleotides: TGTGCCAGCAGCTTACAGGGGGCTGTAGGTGAAGCTTTCTTT.

V usage is TRBV6-5 and J usage is TRBJ2-3; a possible D gene is TRBD2 (6 bases). CDR1 is MNHEY and CDR2 is SVGAGI in the germline V gene. This CDR3 comprises 15 residues. The germline V and J ends were trimmed by 8 bases and 2 bases, with 17 bases remaining between them. The CDR3 here is CASWDSLFFTDTQYF. DNA of the CDR3: TGTGCCAGCTGGGACTCTCTTTTTTTCACAGATACGCAGTATTTT.

Concerning this clone itself: The identical CDR3 is also encoded by other nucleotide sequences in the sample. The chain recombines TRBV19 with TRBJ2-1; D unresolved. V shed 2 bases and J shed 1 base, with 9 bases lying between them. CDR1 and CDR2 from the germline V gene are LNHDA and SQIVND (reference sequence). This CDR3 is built from 15 residues. CDR3 nucleotides: TGTGCCAGTAGTATATCGGGTGGGTCCTACAATGAGCAGTTCTTC. It codes for CASSISGGSYNEQFF.

Concerning this clone: The sample contains more than one DNA sequence encoding this CDR3. This rearrangement joins TRBV9 to TRBJ2-3, with TRBD1 as a possible D gene (5 bases). Per germline, CDR1 SGDLS and CDR2 YYNGEE. The CDR3 has 15 amino acids. V lost 0 bases to trimming and J lost 2 bases, with 10 bases between them. The CDR3 spells CASSVGQGITDTQYF. DNA of the CDR3: TGTGCCAGCAGCGTAGGGCAGGGCATCACAGATACGCAGTATTTT.

The chain combines TRBV7-3 with TRBJ2-1, with 8 bases that match TRBD1. Trimming at V came to 5 bases and at J to 4 bases, leaving 4 bases not matched to a gene. Per germline, CDR1 SGHTA and CDR2 FQGTGA. CDR3 length equals 14 residues. CDR3 loop: CASSLGQGYNEQFF. CDR3 coding DNA: TGTGCCAGCAGCCTCGGACAGGGATACAATGAGCAGTTCTTC.

This sequence joins TRBV10-3 and TRBJ2-7; TRBD1 matches 7 bases. The V gene end was trimmed by 11 bases and the J gene end by 1 base; junction bases not matched to a gene: 8. Germline V gene data show CDR1 as ENHRY and CDR2 as SYGVKD. The CDR3 is 13 residues long. CDR3 DNA sequence: TGTGCCGTGATGGGGACAGAGTCCTACGAGCAGTACTTC. This translates into CAVMGTESYEQYF.

The rearrangement links TRBV11-3 to TRBJ2-1, with a weak D call TRBD1 (5 bases). The germline V and J ends were trimmed by 1 base and 6 bases, with 10 bases remaining between them. Germline V CDR1 and CDR2: SGHNT, YENEEA. This CDR3 is 14 amino acids long. As DNA, the CDR3 is TGTGCCAGCAGCTTAGTGGGGCAGACCAATGAGCAGTTCTTC. Translated: CASSLVGQTNEQFF.